This entry lists 27 T cell receptor beta chains sequenced from one sample in a study of T cell changes during pregnancy in multiple sclerosis. TCRdb keeps only in-frame clones here, not all; method: immunoSEQ multiplex PCR. The profile shows fewer than 80,000 clones, about 90% of them singletons. Sequenced material: peripheral blood, taken in the first trimester of pregnancy. These TCRs come from a female donor in good health, enrolled as a control in a pregnancy study.

The genes are TRBV18 and TRBJ1-6; 9 bases map to TRBD1. The ends lost 2 bases at V and 8 bases at J; junction bases unmatched: 4. CDR1 and CDR2 (germline): KGHSH, LQKENI. The CDR3 is made up of 15 amino acids. CDR3 nucleotide sequence: TGTGCCAGCTCACCAGTGGGACAGGGTGATTCACCCCTCCACTTT. It specifies CASSPVGQGDSPLHF.

To note about this clone: Sequence at one end of the junction differs from germline and may be a read error. Here the CDR3 DNA reads TGTGCCAACAGCCGGGTTAAACACCCTAATTCACCCCTCCACTTT. Translation gives CANSRVKHPNSPLHF. The chain couples TRBV7-8 to TRBJ1-6; no reliable D call. CDR1 is SGHVS, CDR2 FQNEAQ, per germline. The CDR3 extends over 15 amino acids.

The gene calls are TRBV18 and TRBJ1-5; TRBD1 matches at 7 bases. The CDR3 is 14 amino acids. Per the germline V gene, CDR1 is KGHSH and CDR2 is LQKENI. Trimming took 5 bases from V and 5 from J; bases not matched to a gene: 6. The CDR3 loop reads CASSKDREDQPQHF. The CDR3 DNA reads as TGTGCCAGCTCAAAAGACAGGGAGGATCAGCCCCAGCATTTT.

This clone showed up just once. The rearrangement links TRBV7-2 to TRBJ1-5; 11 bases line up with TRBD1. The J segment lost 7 bases and the V segment lost 5 bases, leaving 7 bases of the junction unmatched. The CDR3 is 15 amino acids. From germline, CDR1 is SGHTA and CDR2 FQGNSA. The DNA for the CDR3 is TGTGCCAGCAGCATAGGACAGGGGGCAGGGCAGCCCCAGCATTTT. It translates to CASSIGQGAGQPQHF.

The chain is built from TRBV28 and TRBJ1-3, with TRBD1 matching over 9 bases. This CDR3 region has 14 residues. Unmatched junction bases numbered 3, after V lost 5 bases and J lost 4 bases. Germline V gives CDR1 MDHEN, CDR2 SYDVKM. For the CDR3, the DNA is TGTGCCAGCAGTGGAGGACAGGGGGGAAACACCATATATTTT. Residues: CASSGGQGGNTIYF.

The V and J genes are TRBV6-1 and TRBJ2-5; 8 bases line up with TRBD1. The CDR3 has 14 amino acids. Unmatched junction bases numbered 4, after V lost 5 bases and J lost 2 bases. Germline V lookup: CDR1 MNHNS, CDR2 SASEGT. CDR3 in amino acids: CASSTDRGQETQYF. The DNA of the CDR3 is TGTGCCAGCAGTACAGACAGGGGACAAGAGACCCAGTACTTC.

The CDR3 region is CASNEAGASVYEQYF. The CDR3 nucleotides are TGCGCCAGCAATGAAGCGGGGGCGTCGGTCTACGAGCAGTACTTC. The chain combines TRBV5-1 with TRBJ2-7, with TRBD2 matching 8 bases. The V and J ends lost 6 bases and 3 bases, in that order; junction bases with no gene match: 11. Per the germline V gene, CDR1 is SGHRS and CDR2 is YFSETQ. This CDR3 region has 15 residues.

The DNA of the CDR3 is TGTGCCAGCAGCCGACAGGGGAAAGACGAGCAGTACTTC. The encoded protein is CASSRQGKDEQYF. The chain joins TRBV7-9 to TRBJ2-7, with 8 bases fitting TRBD1. CDR1 SEHNR and CDR2 FQNEAQ come from the germline V gene (reference sequence). V gave up 5 bases and J gave up 5 bases; unmatched junction bases: 5. This CDR3 is built from 13 residues.

The gene calls are TRBV28 and TRBJ2-7; 9 nucleotides agree with TRBD1. Germline V lookup: CDR1 MDHEN, CDR2 SYDVKM. J lost 5 bases, V lost 3 bases, and 11 bases had no gene match. The CDR3 has 16 amino acids. The chain's CDR3 is CASSFSTGTGYDEQYF. The CDR3 nucleotides read TGTGCCAGCAGTTTCTCCACCGGGACAGGGTACGACGAGCAGTACTTC. The full variable domain, its missing parts supplied by reference TRBV28 and TRBJ2-7, is DVKVTQSSRYLVKRTGEKVFLECVQDMDHENMFWYRQDPGLGLRLIYFSYDVKMKEKGDIPEGYSVSREKKERFSLILESASTNQTSMYLCASSFSTGTGYDEQYFGPGTRLTVT.

This chain links TRBV6-5 with TRBJ1-2, with D unresolved. The CDR3 consists of 11 residues. Deletions cut 6 bases from V and 4 bases from J, with 6 bases between. CDR1 and CDR2 from the germline V gene are MNHEY and SVGAGI. Here the CDR3 DNA reads TGTGCCAGCAGGGCAGGCTATGGCTACACCTTC. It codes for CASRAGYGYTF.

The V and J genes are TRBV7-6 and TRBJ1-5; D uncertain. The CDR3 length is 14 residues. CDR1 is SGHVS, CDR2 FNYEAQ, per germline. V lost 1 base to trimming and J lost 3 bases, with 7 bases between them. The CDR3 sequence: CASSLGGFNQPQHF. The CDR3 bases are TGTGCCAGCAGCTTAGGCGGTTTCAATCAGCCCCAGCATTTT.

This clone showed up just once. The V gene is TRBV4-1, the J gene TRBJ1-2, with 9 bases lining up with TRBD1. V lost 0 bases, J lost 4 bases, and 0 bases stayed unmatched. The CDR3 spans 14 residues. Germline V lookup: CDR1 MGHRA, CDR2 YSYEKL. The DNA of the CDR3 is TGCGCCAGCAGCCAAGAGGGACAGGGCTATGGCTACACCTTC. Encoded protein: CASSQEGQGYGYTF.

This chain links TRBV5-1 with TRBJ2-1, with 10 bases fitting TRBD2. The V segment lost 1 base and the J segment 5 bases; nucleotides outside the gene matches: 3. Germline V gives CDR1 SGHRS, CDR2 YFSETQ. The CDR3 has 15 residues. CDR3 coding DNA: TGCGCCAGCAGCTTGATGCTAGCGGGGGACAATGAGCAGTTCTTC. Protein sequence: CASSLMLAGDNEQFF. Full variable domain (missing parts from reference TRBV5-1 and TRBJ2-1): KAGVTQTPRYLIKTRGQQVTLSCSPISGHRSVSWYQQTPGQGLQFLFEYFSETQRNKGNFPGRFSGRQFSNSRSEMNVSTLELGDSALYLCASSLMLAGDNEQFFGPGTRLTVL.

The chain joins TRBV5-1 to TRBJ1-1; 9 nucleotides line up with TRBD1. Trimming took 5 bases from V and 11 from J; bases not matched to a gene: 16. The CDR3 consists of 15 residues. Per germline, CDR1 SGHRS and CDR2 YFSETQ. The CDR3 DNA follows: TGCGCCAGCAGTGACGCGGACAGGGGACGCAGCTGGGCTTTCTTT. Its translation is CASSDADRGRSWAFF.

Worth noting for this clone: Other DNA sequences from this sample encode an identical CDR3 as well. The V gene is TRBV6-4, the J gene TRBJ2-3, with TRBD2 identical over 14 bases. The CDR3 has 15 amino acids. With 8 bases clipped from V and 6 bases from J, the junction kept 7 bases outside the gene matches. Germline values: CDR1 MRHNA, CDR2 SNTAGT. The CDR3 sequence: CASPGLAGVADTQYF. The CDR3 nucleotides read TGTGCCAGCCCGGGACTAGCGGGAGTCGCGGATACGCAGTATTTT.

This chain joins TRBV15 and TRBJ1-5; 10 bases line up with TRBD1. The germline V gene encodes CDR1 LNHNV and CDR2 YYDKDF (reference sequence). Trimming at V came to 3 bases and at J to 2 bases, leaving 25 bases not matched to a gene. CDR3 length equals 23 residues. Here the CDR3 DNA reads TGTGCCACCAGCAGGCCCCCCTGGACAGGGGGAGATGTTTCGGGAGCGGGCAATCAGCCCCAGCATTTT. Its protein is CATSRPPWTGGDVSGAGNQPQHF.

This chain joins TRBV5-5 and TRBJ2-7; the match to TRBD2 covers 11 bases. Germline values: CDR1 SGHKS, CDR2 YYEKEE (reference sequence). There are 14 residues in the CDR3. V gave up 6 bases and J gave up 2 bases; unmatched junction bases: 4. The CDR3 loop is CASTLAGGPYEQYF. The CDR3, as DNA: TGTGCCAGCACCCTAGCGGGAGGCCCCTACGAGCAGTACTTC. The complete variable domain, with remaining parts taken from reference TRBV5-5 and TRBJ2-7, reads DAGVTQSPTHLIKTRGQQVTLRCSPISGHKSVSWYQQVLGQGPQFIFQYYEKEERGRGNFPDRFSARQFPNYSSELNVNALLLGDSALYLCASTLAGGPYEQYFGPGTRLTVT.

The chain is built from TRBV27 and TRBJ2-7; a possible D gene is TRBD1 (6 bases). The CDR3 is made up of 14 amino acids. V was cut by 2 bases and J by 6 bases, with 14 bases left in between. From germline, CDR1 is MNHEY and CDR2 SMNVEV (reference sequence). The CDR3: CASSLKTGWGEQYF. The CDR3 region has the DNA TGTGCCAGCAGTTTAAAAACAGGGTGGGGCGAGCAGTACTTC.

This clone has only a few counts. This chain joins TRBV2 and TRBJ1-5; D not certain. V lost 4 bases and J 5 bases, leaving 9 bases between the germline ends. Germline V lookup: CDR1 SNHLY, CDR2 FYNNEI. The CDR3 totals 13 residues. CDR3 residues: CASSVTNHQPQHF. DNA of the CDR3: TGTGCCAGCAGTGTTACAAATCATCAGCCCCAGCATTTT.

This chain joins TRBV27 and TRBJ1-5; 10 positions match TRBD1. The junction had 1 base not matched to a gene; V was cut back by 3 bases and J by 5 bases. The germline V gene has CDR1 MNHEY and CDR2 SMNVEV (reference sequence). The CDR3 is 14 residues long. The CDR3 DNA is TGTGCCAGCAGTTTGACAGGGGGCGATCAGCCCCAGCATTTT. Its translation: CASSLTGGDQPQHF.

With regard to this clone: A read error may account for a junction end that differs from germline. For the CDR3, the DNA is TGCAGCGTTGATACAGGGGACTTC. This gives the protein CSVDTGDF. This rearrangement joins TRBV29-1 to TRBJ2-4, with 7 bases fitting TRBD1. Germline lookup yields CDR1 SQVTM and CDR2 ANQGSEA. The CDR3 consists of 8 residues.

The table lists this clone with a few counts. The DNA for the CDR3 is TGTGCCAGCAGTGACTCGCGGGGGGGCTACAATGAGCAGTTCTTC. This gives the protein CASSDSRGGYNEQFF. The chain uses TRBV6-4 and TRBJ2-1, with 9 bases that match TRBD2. Trimming at V came to 0 bases and at J to 3 bases, leaving 0 bases not matched to a gene. From germline, CDR1 is MRHNA and CDR2 SNTAGT. The CDR3 contains 15 residues.

The chain has TRBV5-8 and TRBJ2-1; maybe TRBD2 (6 bases). Germline lookup yields CDR1 SGHTS and CDR2 YDEGEE. The CDR3 runs to 13 residues. V shed 2 bases and J shed 13 bases, with 16 bases lying between them. The CDR3 here is CASSFGSAGKQFF. DNA of the CDR3: TGTGCCAGCAGCTTTGGGTCGGCGGGGAAACAGTTCTTC. The full variable domain, rest sourced from reference TRBV5-8 and TRBJ2-1, is EAGVTQSPTHLIKTRGQQATLRCSPISGHTSVYWYQQALGLGLQFLLWYDEGEERNRGNFPPRFSGRQFPNYSSELNVNALELEDSALYLCASSFGSAGKQFFGPGTRLTVL.

This chain connects TRBV5-1 to TRBJ1-4, with D uncertain. This CDR3 is built from 16 residues. The V end lost 4 bases, the J end lost 0 bases, and 13 bases lay between the germline ends. The V gene's germline CDR1 is SGHRS and CDR2 YFSETQ. This CDR3 reads CASSQSGGTTNEKLFF. In DNA form, the CDR3 reads TGCGCCAGCAGCCAAAGCGGCGGCACAACTAATGAAAAACTGTTTTTT.

The chain has TRBV7-9 and TRBJ2-7, with 7 bases aligning to TRBD2. V shed 0 bases, J shed 7 bases, and the junction held 9 bases outside the gene matches. This CDR3 comprises 15 residues. Germline V lookup: CDR1 SEHNR, CDR2 FQNEAQ (reference sequence). As DNA, the CDR3 is TGTGCCAGCAGCTTAGCGGCGGGAGTAGGGCGGGAGCAGTACTTC. Translating gives CASSLAAGVGREQYF.

The V call is TRBV15, the J call TRBJ1-5; weak D call: TRBD1 (5 bases). CDR1 is LNHNV, CDR2 YYDKDF, per germline (reference sequence). The V gene lost 3 bases and the J gene lost 7 bases, with 10 bases spanning the gap. This CDR3 is built from 13 residues. CDR3 loop: CATSSRQGQPQHF. CDR3 DNA: TGTGCCACCAGCAGTCGCCAGGGACAGCCCCAGCATTTT.

This chain uses TRBV7-8 with TRBJ2-4; 7 nucleotides align to TRBD1. The J segment lost 8 bases and the V segment lost 2 bases, leaving 9 bases of the junction unmatched. Germline V gives CDR1 SGHVS, CDR2 FQNEAQ. This CDR3 region has 15 residues. CDR3 sequence (DNA): TGTGCCAGCAGCTTAAGAGGGGGCCGGGTTGACATTCAGTACTTC. Protein: CASSLRGGRVDIQYF.